These 30 T cell receptor beta chains came from one sample sequenced in a study of T-cell reconstitution after alpha-beta-depleted transplantation in children. A TCRbeta library incorporating unique molecular identifiers was prepared. TCRdb called the PCR reads again in MiXCR, with one record for every CDR3 protein. The sample lists about 500,000 distinct CDR3 sequences; approximately 29% were seen once. The material was PBMCs from the stem cell graft donor, obtained from the stem cell graft. The receptors were sampled from a human donor who donated a stem cell graft to a child with aplastic anemia.

This clonotype was seen a single time. The V call is TRBV6-2 or TRBV6-3, the J call TRBJ2-5, with 8 bases identical to TRBD1. This CDR3 has 14 amino acids. The V gene's germline CDR1 is MNHEY and CDR2 SVGEGT. J gave up 2 bases and V 5 bases, and 4 bases lay outside the gene matches. CDR3 protein: CASSDGTGQETQYF. The CDR3 region has the DNA TGTGCCAGCAGTGACGGGACAGGTCAAGAGACCCAGTACTTC.

This clonotype has only one observation. This rearrangement joins TRBV18 to TRBJ1-1, with D perhaps matching TRBD1 (6 bases). Trimming took 3 bases from V and 1 from J, leaving 12 bases between them. The CDR3 spans 15 residues. The germline gives CDR1 KGHSH, CDR2 LQKENI. The CDR3 sequence is CASSPHMGANTEAFF. The CDR3 region has the DNA TGTGCCAGCTCACCTCACATGGGGGCGAACACTGAAGCTTTCTTT.

The J gene is TRBJ2-1, the V gene TRBV7-9; TRBD2 might be the D (6 bases). Germline assignment: CDR1 SEHNR and CDR2 FQNEAQ (reference sequence). The V end lost 6 bases, the J end lost 4 bases, and 19 bases lay between the germline ends. This CDR3 region has 16 residues. CDR3 nucleotide sequence: TGTGCCAGCAGGAGGGCCTCCGGGGAGGCATACAATGAGCAGTTCTTC. Translation: CASRRASGEAYNEQFF.

This chain links TRBV7-2 with TRBJ1-4; 7 positions match TRBD1. V lost 5 bases and J lost 3; bases outside the gene matches: 6. CDR3 size: 15 residues. Germline V CDR1 and CDR2: SGHTA, FQGNSA. CDR3 amino acids: CASSAQGVANEKLFF. The DNA for the CDR3 is TGTGCCAGCAGCGCTCAGGGGGTGGCTAATGAAAAACTGTTTTTT.

The J gene is TRBJ1-1, the V gene TRBV7-9, with D perhaps matching TRBD1 (5 bases). The CDR3 has 15 residues. The V end lost 3 bases, the J end lost 2 bases, and 13 bases lay between the germline ends. Germline values: CDR1 SEHNR, CDR2 FQNEAQ (reference sequence). The CDR3 coding sequence is TGTGCCAGCAGCTTCACGGGACGGATAAACACTGAAGCTTTCTTT. This gives the protein CASSFTGRINTEAFF.

The chain recombines TRBV6-2 or TRBV6-3 with TRBJ2-3; 10 positions match TRBD2. The germline V gene encodes CDR1 MNHEY and CDR2 SVGEGT. Trimming took 4 bases from V and 0 from J; bases not matched to a gene: 4. The CDR3 sequence is 16 residues long. The CDR3 loop is CASSWGTSVSTDTQYF. In DNA, the CDR3 is TGTGCCAGCAGTTGGGGGACTAGCGTAAGCACAGATACGCAGTATTTT.

This sequence joins TRBV30 and TRBJ2-1; 14 bases are shared with TRBD2. Germline V gene data show CDR1 as GTSNPN and CDR2 as SVGIG (reference sequence). The CDR3 is 14 amino acids. Losses at the gene ends were 5 bases for V and 6 bases for J; bases not matched to a gene: 3. The DNA for the CDR3 is TGTGCCTGGGGGGGACTAGCGGGAGTCAATGAGCAGTTCTTC. Residues: CAWGGLAGVNEQFF.

This clonotype was seen more than once but under ten times. V and J are TRBV25-1 and TRBJ1-1; D unresolved. V was cut by 4 bases and J by 1 base, with 16 bases left in between. This CDR3 is 16 amino acids long. CDR1 is MGHDK and CDR2 is SYGVNS in the germline V gene. The CDR3 here is CASSARRSGPNTEAFF. DNA for the CDR3: TGTGCCAGCAGTGCAAGGAGAAGCGGACCGAACACTGAAGCTTTCTTT.

This clonotype was seen more than once but under ten times. The chain uses TRBV15 and TRBJ2-1; possible D gene TRBD2, 6 bases. Trimming pared 5 bases from V and 8 bases from J, leaving 10 bases between. CDR1 is LNHNV and CDR2 is YYDKDF in the germline V gene (reference sequence). This CDR3 is built from 12 residues. CDR3 in amino acids: CATSASEYEQFF. In DNA form, the CDR3 reads TGTGCCACCAGCGCTAGCGAATATGAGCAGTTCTTC.

V is TRBV12-3 or TRBV12-4 and J is TRBJ2-2; weak D call: TRBD2 (5 bases). CDR3 size: 15 residues. V lost 7 bases to trimming and J lost 4 bases, with 16 bases between them. CDR3 amino acids: CASTPPGRGTGELFF. The DNA for the CDR3 is TGTGCCAGCACCCCTCCAGGCCGGGGCACCGGGGAGCTGTTTTTT.

The chain employs TRBV24-1 and TRBJ1-5, with D possibly being TRBD1 (5 bases). Trimming cost V 4 bases and J 9 bases, with 12 bases left between them. The germline V gene has CDR1 KGHDR and CDR2 SFDVKD. The CDR3 totals 13 residues. CDR3 in amino acids: CATSDMTDRPQHF. The CDR3 region has the DNA TGTGCCACCAGTGACATGACAGATCGGCCCCAGCATTTT.

This clonotype was observed a few times. The V gene is TRBV29-1, the J gene TRBJ2-1; D not resolved. This CDR3 comprises 13 residues. V was cut by 3 bases and J by 9 bases, with 15 bases left in between. Germline CDR1 is SQVTM and CDR2 is ANQGSEA. The CDR3 nucleotides are TGCAGCGTTGAGTGGATAGCTCGGGCTGAGCAGTTCTTC. It translates to CSVEWIARAEQFF.

In its sample, this clonotype was seen many times. This chain joins TRBV29-1 and TRBJ1-2; possible D gene TRBD1, 5 bases. The germline V gene has CDR1 SQVTM and CDR2 ANQGSEA. The CDR3 has 10 amino acids. V lost 7 bases and J 6 bases, leaving 9 bases between the germline ends. CDR3: CSGGTDGYTF. The CDR3, as DNA: TGCAGCGGTGGGACTGATGGCTACACCTTC. Based on the CDR3 plus reference TRBV29-1 and TRBJ1-2, the full variable domain is SAVISQKPSRDICQRGTSLTIQCQVDSQVTMMFWYRQQPGQSLTLIATANQGSEATYESGFVIDKFPISRPNLTFSTLTVSNMSPEDSSIYLCSGGTDGYTFGSGTRLTVV.

This rearrangement joins TRBV10-3 to TRBJ1-6; D call uncertain. The CDR3 loop spans 16 amino acids. Germline V lookup: CDR1 ENHRY, CDR2 SYGVKD. V was shortened by 0 bases and J by 0 bases, with 6 bases between the two germline ends. The CDR3 region has the DNA TGTGCCATCAGTGAGTCAACAGTCTCCTATAATTCACCCCTCCACTTT. The encoded protein is CAISESTVSYNSPLHF.

This clonotype was seen a handful of times. The chain combines TRBV12-3 or TRBV12-4 with TRBJ2-7; unclear D gene. Trimming removed 8 bases at V and 4 bases at J, with 21 bases between. The CDR3 is 15 amino acids. Here the CDR3 DNA reads TGTGCCAGCTCGAAGGGCTTAGGAATCCGTTACGAGCAGTACTTC. This sequence encodes CASSKGLGIRYEQYF.

The J gene is TRBJ2-6, the V gene TRBV28; D is perhaps TRBD2 (6 bases). CDR1 and CDR2 (germline): MDHEN, SYDVKM. The CDR3 is made up of 17 amino acids. V was cut by 6 bases and J by 2 bases, with 17 bases left in between. The CDR3 coding sequence is TGTGCCAGCAGACTATCCCGTGGCGGGGCTGGGGCCAACGTCCTGACTTTC. The encoded protein is CASRLSRGGAGANVLTF.

This chain joins TRBV6-7 and TRBJ2-2, with 15 nucleotides matching TRBD2. TRBV6-7 is an ORF for which the function is uncertain. This CDR3 region has 18 residues. The V gene end was trimmed by 4 bases and the J gene end by 0 bases; junction bases not matched to a gene: 3. The CDR3 DNA sequence: TGTGCCAGCAGTTCGGGACTAGCGGGAGGAGCGAACACCGGGGAGCTGTTTTTT. Translated, it gives CASSSGLAGGANTGELFF.

V usage is TRBV5-8 and J usage is TRBJ2-3; possible D gene TRBD2, 6 bases. V dropped 4 bases and J dropped 4 bases, with 13 bases sitting between them. The CDR3 length is 14 residues. The germline V gene encodes CDR1 SGHTS and CDR2 YDEGEE. This CDR3 reads CASSGGSSPDTQYF. The CDR3 bases are TGTGCCAGCAGCGGGGGGAGCAGTCCAGATACGCAGTATTTT.

CDR3 residues: CSVEEGLAGYNEQFF. CDR3 coding DNA: TGCAGCGTTGAAGAGGGACTAGCGGGATACAATGAGCAGTTCTTC. The V call is TRBV29-1, the J call TRBJ2-1; 13 nucleotides agree with TRBD2. The CDR3 covers 15 residues. The V gene's germline CDR1 is SQVTM and CDR2 ANQGSEA. With V trimmed by 0 bases and J by 4 bases, 0 bases remained unmatched.

V and J are TRBV6-2 or TRBV6-3 and TRBJ1-5, with D hard to call. The germline V gene has CDR1 MNHEY and CDR2 SVGEGT. This CDR3 has 12 residues. V gave up 4 bases and J gave up 9 bases, with 10 bases separating them. The CDR3 bases are TGTGCCAGCAGTTCTCTAAACCGGCCCCAGCATTTT. It translates to CASSSLNRPQHF.

The chain has TRBV5-1 and TRBJ2-3; possible D gene TRBD2, 5 bases. CDR1 is SGHRS, CDR2 YFSETQ, per germline. The CDR3 consists of 14 residues. V was pared by 1 base and J by 4 bases, with 10 bases between. The CDR3 sequence is CASSLREGADTQYF. The CDR3 DNA is TGCGCCAGCAGCTTGCGAGAGGGCGCAGATACGCAGTATTTT.

The genes are TRBV9 and TRBJ2-5, with D maybe TRBD1 (5 bases). The CDR3 is 15 amino acids. The germline V gene encodes CDR1 SGDLS and CDR2 YYNGEE. The V gene lost 0 bases and the J gene lost 5 bases, with 14 bases spanning the gap. CDR3 coding DNA: TGTGCCAGCAGCGTAGGCGGTGGCAGGGCTGAGACCCAGTACTTC. Amino acids: CASSVGGGRAETQYF.

The V call is TRBV29-1, the J call TRBJ1-4; possibly TRBD1 for D (5 bases). Looked up from germline, CDR1 is SQVTM and CDR2 is ANQGSEA. V lost 3 bases to trimming and J lost 7 bases, with 6 bases between them. There are 11 residues in the CDR3. The CDR3 is CSVEGGEKLFF. Here the CDR3 DNA reads TGCAGCGTTGAGGGGGGTGAAAAACTGTTTTTT.

The rearrangement links TRBV6-2 or TRBV6-3 to TRBJ2-7, with 9 bases aligning to TRBD1. The CDR3 length is 15 residues. Germline assignment: CDR1 MNHEY and CDR2 SVGEGT. Trimming cost V 6 bases and J 1 base; bases outside gene matches: 7. CDR3 sequence (DNA): TGTGCCAGCAGCCGGGGACAGGGAGCTTCCTACGAGCAGTACGTC. Translation: CASSRGQGASYEQYV.

As DNA, the CDR3 is TGCAGTGCTAGGGGCTACGCGAATGAGCAGTTCTTC. Protein product: CSARGYANEQFF. The chain is built from TRBV20-1 and TRBJ2-1; no definite D call. Germline V gene lookup returns CDR1 DFQATT and CDR2 SNEGSKA (reference sequence). V lost 3 bases, J lost 7 bases, and 10 bases lay in between. This CDR3 has 12 residues.

This clonotype was seen a handful of times. This chain links TRBV7-2 with TRBJ1-1, with unresolved D. V shed 2 bases and J shed 0 bases, with 10 bases lying between them. From germline, CDR1 is SGHTA and CDR2 FQGNSA. The CDR3 has 15 amino acids. The CDR3 loop reads CASSLNTLLNTEAFF. For the CDR3, the DNA is TGTGCCAGCAGCTTAAATACCCTGTTGAACACTGAAGCTTTCTTT.

This clonotype was observed at least ten times. The rearrangement uses TRBV29-1 and TRBJ2-3; TRBD1 aligns across 10 bases. CDR1 is SQVTM and CDR2 is ANQGSEA in the germline V gene. Unmatched junction bases numbered 9, after V lost 7 bases and J lost 2 bases. The length of the CDR3 is 15 residues. CDR3 loop: CSATPGQGNTDTQYF. In nucleotides, the CDR3 is TGCAGCGCAACACCGGGACAGGGGAACACAGATACGCAGTATTTT.

The chain couples TRBV5-4 to TRBJ2-3, with 16 nucleotides matching TRBD2. Per germline, CDR1 SGHNT and CDR2 YYREEE (reference sequence). Trimming removed 4 bases from V and 6 bases from J; junction bases left unmatched: 8. This CDR3 has 17 residues. CDR3 sequence (DNA): TGTGCCAGCAGCACGGGACTAGCGGGAGGGGGCGCGGATACGCAGTATTTT. Translated, it gives CASSTGLAGGGADTQYF. Using reference TRBV5-4 and TRBJ2-3 for the parts outside the CDR3, the full variable domain is ETGVTQSPTHLIKTRGQQVTLRCSSQSGHNTVSWYQQALGQGPQFIFQYYREEENGRGNFPPRFSGLQFPNYSSELNVNALELDDSALYLCASSTGLAGGGADTQYFGPGTRLTVL.

The chain uses TRBV11-2 and TRBJ2-7, with a weak D call TRBD2 (7 bases). Germline V gene data show CDR1 as SGHAT and CDR2 as FQNNGV. CDR3 size: 16 residues. Trimming cost V 5 bases and J 2 bases, with 19 bases left between them. The CDR3 DNA reads as TGTGCCAGCAGCCCCAAAGTTGGGGGGGCGACCTACGAGCAGTACTTC. Translation: CASSPKVGGATYEQYF.

This clonotype turned up a few times. The chain joins TRBV7-9 to TRBJ2-7; perhaps TRBD2 as D (5 bases). The germline V and J ends were trimmed by 5 bases and 3 bases, with 14 bases remaining between them. Germline V gene sequence: CDR1 SEHNR, CDR2 FQNEAQ (reference sequence). This CDR3 region has 14 residues. The CDR3 bases are TGTGCCAGCAGCATTTCACGGGGAAACTACGAGCAGTACTTC. It codes for CASSISRGNYEQYF.